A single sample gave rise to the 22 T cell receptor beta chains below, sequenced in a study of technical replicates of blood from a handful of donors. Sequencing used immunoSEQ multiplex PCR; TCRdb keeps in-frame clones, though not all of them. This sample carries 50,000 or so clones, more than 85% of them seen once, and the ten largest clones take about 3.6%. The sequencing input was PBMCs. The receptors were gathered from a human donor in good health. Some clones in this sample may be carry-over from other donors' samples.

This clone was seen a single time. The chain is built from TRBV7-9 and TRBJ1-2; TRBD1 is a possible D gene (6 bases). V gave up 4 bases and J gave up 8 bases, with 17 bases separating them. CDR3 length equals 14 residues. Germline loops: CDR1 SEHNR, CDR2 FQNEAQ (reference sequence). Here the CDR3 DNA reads TGTGCCAGCAGCTCGACAGCCAGGGGTAGGGGCTACACCTTC. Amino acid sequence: CASSSTARGRGYTF.

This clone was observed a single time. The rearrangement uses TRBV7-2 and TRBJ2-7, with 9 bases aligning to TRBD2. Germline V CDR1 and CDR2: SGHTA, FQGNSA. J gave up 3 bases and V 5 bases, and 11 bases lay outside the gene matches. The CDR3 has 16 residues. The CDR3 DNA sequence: TGTGCCAGCAGCAAATCATCTCTAGCGGGGCTCTACGAGCAGTACTTC. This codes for CASSKSSLAGLYEQYF.

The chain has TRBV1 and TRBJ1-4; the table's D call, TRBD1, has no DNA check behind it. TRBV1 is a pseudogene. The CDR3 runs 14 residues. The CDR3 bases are TGCACCAGCAGCCAGAGACAGGGAGCTGAAAAACTGTTTTTT. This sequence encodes CTSSQRQGAEKLFF.

The CDR3: CASGVRAGRAGELFF. The CDR3 DNA follows: TGTGCCAGCGGGGTGAGGGCCGGGAGGGCCGGGGAGCTGTTTTTT. The chain is built from TRBV5-4 and TRBJ2-2; 8 bases map to TRBD2. The CDR3 runs 15 residues. V gave up 7 bases and J gave up 6 bases; unmatched junction bases: 11. CDR1 is SGHNT, CDR2 YYREEE, per germline (reference sequence).

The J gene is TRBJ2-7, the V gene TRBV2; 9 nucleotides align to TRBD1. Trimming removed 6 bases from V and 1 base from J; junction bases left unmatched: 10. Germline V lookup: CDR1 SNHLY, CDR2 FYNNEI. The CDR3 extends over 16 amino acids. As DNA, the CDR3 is TGTGCCAGCAGCATACTCCCTGGACAGGGGTCCTACGAGCAGTACTTC. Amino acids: CASSILPGQGSYEQYF.

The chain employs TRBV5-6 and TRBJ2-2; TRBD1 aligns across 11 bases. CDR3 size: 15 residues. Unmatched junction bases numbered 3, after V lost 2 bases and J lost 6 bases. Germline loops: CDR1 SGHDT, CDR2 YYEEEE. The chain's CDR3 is CASSFWDRGSGELFF. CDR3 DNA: TGTGCCAGCAGCTTTTGGGACAGGGGGTCCGGGGAGCTGTTTTTT. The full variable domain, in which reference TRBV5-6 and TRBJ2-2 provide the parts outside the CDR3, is DAGVTQSPTHLIKTRGQQVTLRCSPKSGHDTVSWYQQALGQGPQFIFQYYEEEERQRGNFPDRFSGHQFPNYSSELNVNALLLGDSALYLCASSFWDRGSGELFFGEGSRLTVL.

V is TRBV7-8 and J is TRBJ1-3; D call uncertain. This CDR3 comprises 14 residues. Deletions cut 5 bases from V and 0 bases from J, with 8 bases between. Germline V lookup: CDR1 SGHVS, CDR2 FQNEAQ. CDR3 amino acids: CASSPRDSGNTIYF. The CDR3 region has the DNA TGTGCCAGCAGCCCCCGAGACTCTGGAAACACCATATATTTT.

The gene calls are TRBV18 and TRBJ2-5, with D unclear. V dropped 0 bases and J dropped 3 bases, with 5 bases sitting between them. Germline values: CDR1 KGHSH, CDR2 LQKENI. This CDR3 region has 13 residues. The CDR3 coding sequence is TGTGCCAGCTCACCACCGCGAGAAGAGACCCAGTACTTC. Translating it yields CASSPPREETQYF.

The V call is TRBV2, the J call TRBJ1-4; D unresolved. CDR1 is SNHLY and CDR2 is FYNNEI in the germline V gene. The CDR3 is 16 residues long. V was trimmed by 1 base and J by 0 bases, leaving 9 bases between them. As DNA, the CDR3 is TGTGCCAGCAGTGAAGGTACAGCAGCAACTAATGAAAAACTGTTTTTT. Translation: CASSEGTAATNEKLFF.

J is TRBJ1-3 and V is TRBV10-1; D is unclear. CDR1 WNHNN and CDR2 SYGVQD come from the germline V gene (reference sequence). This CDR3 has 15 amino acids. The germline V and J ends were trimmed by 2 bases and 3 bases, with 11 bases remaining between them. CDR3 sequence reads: CASSEAGFYGNTIYF. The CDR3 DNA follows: TGCGCCAGCAGTGAGGCGGGGTTTTATGGAAACACCATATATTTT.

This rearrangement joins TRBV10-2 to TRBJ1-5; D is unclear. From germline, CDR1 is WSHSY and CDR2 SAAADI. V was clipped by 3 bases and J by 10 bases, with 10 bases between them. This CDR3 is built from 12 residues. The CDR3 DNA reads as TGCGCCAGCAGTGACGGGGTACGACCCCAGCATTTT. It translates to CASSDGVRPQHF.

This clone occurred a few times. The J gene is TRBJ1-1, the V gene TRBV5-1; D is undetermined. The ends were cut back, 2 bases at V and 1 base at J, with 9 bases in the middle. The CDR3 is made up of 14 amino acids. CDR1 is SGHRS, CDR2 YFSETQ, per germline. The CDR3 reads CASSFSAGNTEAFF. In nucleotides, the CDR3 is TGCGCCAGCAGCTTTTCGGCAGGGAACACTGAAGCTTTCTTT.

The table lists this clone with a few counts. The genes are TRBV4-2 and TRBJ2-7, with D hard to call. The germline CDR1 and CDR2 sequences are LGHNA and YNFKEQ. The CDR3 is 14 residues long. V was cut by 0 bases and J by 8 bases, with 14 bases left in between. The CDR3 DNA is TGTGCCAGCAGCCAAGATCGAGAGGCCATCCAGCAGTACTTC. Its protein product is CASSQDREAIQQYF.

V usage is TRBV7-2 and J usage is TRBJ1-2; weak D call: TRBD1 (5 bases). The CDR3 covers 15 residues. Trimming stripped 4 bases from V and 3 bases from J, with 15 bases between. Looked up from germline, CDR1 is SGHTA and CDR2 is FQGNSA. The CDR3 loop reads CASSSNRRRDYGYTF. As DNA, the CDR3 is TGTGCCAGCAGCTCGAACAGGAGAAGGGACTATGGCTACACCTTC.

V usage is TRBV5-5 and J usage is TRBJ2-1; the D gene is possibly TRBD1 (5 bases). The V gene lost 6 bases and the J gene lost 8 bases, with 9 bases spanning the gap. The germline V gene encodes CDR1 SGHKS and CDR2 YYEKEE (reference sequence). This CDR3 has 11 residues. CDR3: CASTIGDEQFF. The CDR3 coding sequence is TGTGCCAGCACCATAGGGGATGAGCAGTTCTTC.

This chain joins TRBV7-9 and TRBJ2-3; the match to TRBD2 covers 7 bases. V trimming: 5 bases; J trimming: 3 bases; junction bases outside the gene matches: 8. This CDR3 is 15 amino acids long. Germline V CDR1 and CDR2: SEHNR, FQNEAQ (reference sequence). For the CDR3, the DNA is TGTGCCAGCAGCCCTCGGGCTAGCGGAACAGATACGCAGTATTTT. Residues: CASSPRASGTDTQYF.

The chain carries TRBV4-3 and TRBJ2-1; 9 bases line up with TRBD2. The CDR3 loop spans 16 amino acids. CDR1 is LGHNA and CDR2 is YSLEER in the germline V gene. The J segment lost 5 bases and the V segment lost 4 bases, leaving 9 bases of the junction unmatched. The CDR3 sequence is CASSPSPTSGNNEQFF. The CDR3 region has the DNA TGCGCCAGCAGCCCATCCCCGACTAGCGGCAACAATGAGCAGTTCTTC.

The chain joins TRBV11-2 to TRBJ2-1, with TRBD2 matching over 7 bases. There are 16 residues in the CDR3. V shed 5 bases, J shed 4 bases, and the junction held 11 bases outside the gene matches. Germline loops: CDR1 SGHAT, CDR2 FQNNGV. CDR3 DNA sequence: TGTGCCAGCAGCACCGTGAAAGGGAGGGGATACAATGAGCAGTTCTTC. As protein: CASSTVKGRGYNEQFF.

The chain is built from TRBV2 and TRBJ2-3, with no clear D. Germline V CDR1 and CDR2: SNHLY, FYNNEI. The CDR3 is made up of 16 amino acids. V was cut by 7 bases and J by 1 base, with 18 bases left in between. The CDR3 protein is CASMSAWPAGTDTQYF. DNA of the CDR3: TGTGCCAGCATGAGCGCTTGGCCCGCCGGCACAGATACGCAGTATTTT.

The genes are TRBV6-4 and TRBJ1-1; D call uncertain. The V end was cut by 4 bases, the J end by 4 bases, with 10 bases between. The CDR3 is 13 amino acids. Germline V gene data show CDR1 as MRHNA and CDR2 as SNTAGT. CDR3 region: CASSVARGTEAFF. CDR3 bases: TGTGCCAGCAGTGTTGCTCGGGGCACTGAAGCTTTCTTT.

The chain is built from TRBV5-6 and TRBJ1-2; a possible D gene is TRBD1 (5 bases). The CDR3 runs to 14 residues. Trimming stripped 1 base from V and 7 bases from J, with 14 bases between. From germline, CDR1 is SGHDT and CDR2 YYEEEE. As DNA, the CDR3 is TGTGCCAGCAGCTTGACGGCAGGGTTAGTTGGCTACACCTTC. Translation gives CASSLTAGLVGYTF.

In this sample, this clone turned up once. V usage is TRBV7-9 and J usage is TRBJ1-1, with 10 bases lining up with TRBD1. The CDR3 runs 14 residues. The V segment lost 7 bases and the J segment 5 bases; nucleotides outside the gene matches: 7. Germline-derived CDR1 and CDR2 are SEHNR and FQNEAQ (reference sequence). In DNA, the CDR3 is TGTGCCAGCAACCGACAGGGGGCGCGAACTGAAGCTTTCTTT. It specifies CASNRQGARTEAFF. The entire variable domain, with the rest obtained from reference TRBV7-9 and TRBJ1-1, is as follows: DTGVSQNPRHKITKRGQNVTFRCDPISEHNRLYWYRQTLGQGPEFLTYFQNEAQLEKSRLLSDRFSAERPKGSFSTLEIQRTEQGDSAMYLCASNRQGARTEAFFGQGTRLTVV.